This TCR beta chain was sequenced for a study of T cells in localized non-small cell lung cancer (dated by TCRdb to 2018 to 2020). Background on the whole study: Comparing tumors with uninvolved tumor-adjacent lungs, the study looked at the T cell repertoires of approximately 250 patients with early-stage NSCLC. The cohort consisted of 236 treatment-naive NSCLC patients whose localized lung tumors had been resected. A mean age of about 66 years was recorded for the NSCLC patients, of whom under 150 were male and 95 to 110 were female.

With respect to this clone: The specificity of this receptor is unknown. Nothing much larger sits one base from this clone, and base qualities are not available.

Results the study describes overall, beyond this receptor: Because multi-region tumor sequencing was not performed, intratumor heterogeneity could not be ruled out. Uninvolved tumor-adjacent lung showed the highest T cell clonality, higher than tumor, which suggests more focused antigenic responses in the adjacent lung. Of the top 100 tumor clones, a median of roughly 57 were detected in paired uninvolved adjacent lung; over 25 were also among that lung's top 100. Because of the exploratory design, TCR variables were selected using unadjusted p-values without false-discovery rate correction. Higher T cell density in blood was associated with longer overall survival, whereas higher clonality in adjacent lung was associated with shorter survival.

TCR beta CDR3 regions were sequenced from DNA using the immunoSEQ Assay. Concerning the study's data processing: To compute T cell density, TCR beta template counts were normalized to usable DNA, which was estimated by amplifying housekeeping genes. Using the preseqR package, richness was estimated by extrapolating to 120,000 templates for tissue samples and 400,000 templates for PBMC samples. Clonality was defined by subtracting Pielou's evenness from one. Tissue-enriched TCRs were identified by differential abundance testing using productive amino-acid clonotypes, minimum total count 5 and alpha 0.1. The Jaccard Index and the Morisita Overlap Index were used to measure how much the repertoires overlapped between compartments. GLIPH grouped TCR beta CDR3s together with public tetramer-defined viral CDR3s, and a viral motif had to include at least three viral sequences and also show V-gene enrichment. TCRdb stores this immuneACCESS table with in-frame sequences only. Part of the clones is absent; in the studies checked, under half of the shortfall reflects unresolved V genes, and no reason is known for the rest. That table is the source of V, J and clone size, and D and trimming were worked out from the DNA. The sample data list tens of thousands of clones, and roughly nine tenths of these were observed just once. The leading ten clones occupy about a tenth of the sample.

Per the germline V gene, ENHRY is the CDR1 and SYGVKD is the CDR2. A distance of 15 bases separates the germline ends of V and J, which lose 11 bases and 2 bases respectively. Including cysteine and phenylalanine, the CDR3 has 13 amino acids. The read is trimmed to its CDR3 DNA, 39 bases read in frame from base 1. At diagnosis, peripheral blood, uninvolved tumor-adjacent lung and tumor were collected and stored as a combination of fresh-frozen and FFPE material. Blood samples were analyzed as peripheral blood mononuclear cells for TCR repertoire profiling. The receptor chain draws on TRBV10-3 and TRBJ2-5, with the D gene tentatively TRBD1 or TRBD2, based on 5 matching bases in each. Here the sequenced sample was peripheral blood, taken before any cancer treatment. This TCR was sampled from a woman aged 40-69 years with stage I lung adenocarcinoma. In nucleotides, the sequence is TGTGCCCCAATGGGGGTAAAGCAAGAGACCCAGTACTTC. Its amino acids are CAPMGVKQETQYF.